Listed here is a single TCR beta chain. This entry is derived from a study of T cell responses to AZD1222 COVID-19 vaccine. Sequenced by immunoSEQ multiplex PCR; TCRdb stores in-frame clones only, minus some. The table lists roughly 180,000 clones, 94% of them singletons. The V and J ends lost 2 bases and 2 bases respectively, with 8 bases between them. Per the germline V gene, CDR1 is SGHRS and CDR2 is YFSETQ. The CDR3 runs 13 residues. This material consisted of peripheral blood, taken 28 days after the second AZD1222 dose. This TCR came from an adult who received the AZD1222 COVID-19 vaccine. The J gene is TRBJ2-7, the V gene TRBV5-1; D not certain. CDR3 coding DNA: TGCGCCAGCAGCTTCCAGGCTACCTACGAGCAGTACTTC. Translation gives CASSFQATYEQYF.